The clone carrying this T cell receptor (beta chain) showed up just a few times. No antigen is known for it. These data come from a study of early T cells in non-severe SARS-CoV-2 infection. Overall study context: Unpaired chains resulted from sequencing bulk RNA of unsorted whole blood.

Whole-study findings and limits: The study's VDJdb matching favored anti-spike CD8 responses and missed private and CD4 specificities.

Unique molecular identifiers were attached to individual cDNA molecules. Via MiXCR, TCRdb re-called the 5' RACE reads, giving one row per CDR3 protein. The data show tens of thousands of distinct CDR3 sequences, with around 12% seen just once and 1.3% to 1.5% held by the top ten. Trimming stripped 1 base from V and 2 bases from J, with 8 bases between. Germline V gene sequence: CDR1 MNHNS, CDR2 SASEGT. The CDR3 sequence is 14 residues long. This chain links TRBV6-1 with TRBJ1-2; D remains unclear. The sample here was whole blood, taken at baseline. The TCR comes from an adult who was a healthcare worker with PCR-confirmed SARS-CoV-2 infection or an uninfected control (not recorded which). As DNA, the CDR3 is TGTGCCAGCAGTGAAGGCCCCTCGAACTATGGCTACACCTTC. Translated: CASSEGPSNYGYTF.